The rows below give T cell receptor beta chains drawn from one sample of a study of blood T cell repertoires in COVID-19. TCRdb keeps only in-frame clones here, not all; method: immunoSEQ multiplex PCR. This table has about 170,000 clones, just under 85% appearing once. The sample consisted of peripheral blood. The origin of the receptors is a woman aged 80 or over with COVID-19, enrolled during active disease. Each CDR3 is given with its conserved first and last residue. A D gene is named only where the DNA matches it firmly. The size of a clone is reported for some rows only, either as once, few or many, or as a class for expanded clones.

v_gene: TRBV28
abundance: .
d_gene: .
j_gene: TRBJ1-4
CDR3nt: TGTGCCAGCAGTTTACCCGACAGTCGAAATGAAAAACTGTTTTTT
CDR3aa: CASSLPDSRNEKLFF

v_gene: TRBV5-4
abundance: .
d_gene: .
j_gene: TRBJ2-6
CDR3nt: TGTGCCAGCAGCTGGAGGACGGCGTCTGGGGCCAACGTCCTGACTTTC
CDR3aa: CASSWRTASGANVLTF

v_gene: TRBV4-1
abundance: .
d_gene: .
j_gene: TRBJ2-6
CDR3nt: TGCGCCAGCAGCATGACGGGGGCTGGGGCCAACGTCCTGACTTTC
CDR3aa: CASSMTGAGANVLTF

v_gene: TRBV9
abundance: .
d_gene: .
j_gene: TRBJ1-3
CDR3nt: TGTGCCAGCAGCGTAGAGGCAGGGGTGGGAAACACCATATATTTT
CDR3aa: CASSVEAGVGNTIYF

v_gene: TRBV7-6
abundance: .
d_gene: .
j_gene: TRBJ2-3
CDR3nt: TGTGCCAGCAGCTTAGCCCCTTCTCTCCCAGATACGCAGTATTTT
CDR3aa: CASSLAPSLPDTQYF

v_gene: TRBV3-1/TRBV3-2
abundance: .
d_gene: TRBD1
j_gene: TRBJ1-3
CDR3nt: TGTGCCAGCAGCCAACCAGGGGGCCTTGGAAACACCATATATTTT
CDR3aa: CASSQPGGLGNTIYF

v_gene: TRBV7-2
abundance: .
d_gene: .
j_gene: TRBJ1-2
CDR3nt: TGTGCCAGCAGCTCCAGGAACACCTATGGCTACACCTTC
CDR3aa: CASSSRNTYGYTF

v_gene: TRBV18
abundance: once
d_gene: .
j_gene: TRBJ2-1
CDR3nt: TGTGCCAGCTCCCAAAGCGGATTTCTCTACAATGAGCAGTTCTTC
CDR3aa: CASSQSGFLYNEQFF

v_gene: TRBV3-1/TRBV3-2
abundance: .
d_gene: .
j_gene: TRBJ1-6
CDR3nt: TGTGCCAGCAGCCTCCGGGACAAGAATTCACCCCTCCACTTT
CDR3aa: CASSLRDKNSPLHF

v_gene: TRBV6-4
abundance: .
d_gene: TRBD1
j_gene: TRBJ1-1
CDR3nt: TGTGCCAGCAGGGCTAGGGCAGGGGGCGTCGACACTGAAGCTTTCTTT
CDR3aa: CASRARAGGVDTEAFF

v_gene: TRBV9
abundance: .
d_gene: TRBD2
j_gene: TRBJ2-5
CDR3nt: TGTGCCAGCAGCGGCACTGGGGGGGGGACCCAGTACTTC
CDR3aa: CASSGTGGGTQYF

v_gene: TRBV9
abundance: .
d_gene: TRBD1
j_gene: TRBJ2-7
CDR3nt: TGTGCCAGCAGCGTAGGAGTACAGGGGAAGGACGAGCAGTACTTC
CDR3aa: CASSVGVQGKDEQYF

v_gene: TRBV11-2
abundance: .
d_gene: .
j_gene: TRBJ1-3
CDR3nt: TGTGCCAGCAGGATGCGGAGGTCTGGAAACACCATATATTTT
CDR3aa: CASRMRRSGNTIYF

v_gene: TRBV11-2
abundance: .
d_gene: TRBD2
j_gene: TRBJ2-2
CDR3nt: TGTGCCAGCAGCAGTGTGGCGGGAGGAACCGGGGAGCTGTTTTTT
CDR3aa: CASSSVAGGTGELFF

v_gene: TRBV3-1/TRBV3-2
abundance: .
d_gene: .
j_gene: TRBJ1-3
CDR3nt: TGTGCCAGCAGCCAACAGGGGCGAAACACCATATATTTT
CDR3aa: CASSQQGRNTIYF

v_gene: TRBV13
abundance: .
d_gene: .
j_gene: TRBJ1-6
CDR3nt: TGTGCCAGCAGCTCTATGTCGACTAACGCACCCCTCCACTTT
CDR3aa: CASSSMSTNAPLHF

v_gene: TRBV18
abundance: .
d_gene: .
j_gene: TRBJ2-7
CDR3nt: TGTGCCAGCTCACCAAGCGGCAGCGAGCAGTACTTC
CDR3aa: CASSPSGSEQYF

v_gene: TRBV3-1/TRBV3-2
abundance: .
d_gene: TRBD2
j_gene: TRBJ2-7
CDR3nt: TGTGCCAGCAGCCAAGCTCCTGCCGGGACTAGCGGGATAATTGTCTACGAGCAGTACTTC
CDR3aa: CASSQAPAGTSGIIVYEQYF

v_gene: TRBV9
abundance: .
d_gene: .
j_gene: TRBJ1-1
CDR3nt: TGTGCCAGCTCCCCGGACTCTTGGGCCACTGAAGCTTTCTTT
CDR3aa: CASSPDSWATEAFF

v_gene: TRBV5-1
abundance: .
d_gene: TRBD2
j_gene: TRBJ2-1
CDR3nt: TGCGCCAGCAGCTTGGATACTAGCGGGGGCCTCTCCGAGCAGTTCTTC
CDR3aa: CASSLDTSGGLSEQFF

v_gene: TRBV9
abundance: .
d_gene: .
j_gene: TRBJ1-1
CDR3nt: TGTGCCAGCAGCGGGGGAGGGGACCTGAACACTGAAGCTTTCTTT
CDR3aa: CASSGGGDLNTEAFF

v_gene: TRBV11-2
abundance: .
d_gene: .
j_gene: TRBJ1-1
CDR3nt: TGTGCCAGCAGCTTAGTAGGGGGGGGCCTCACTGAAGCTTTCTTT
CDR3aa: CASSLVGGGLTEAFF